This T cell receptor beta chain appears in the sequencing data of a study of PD-L1 blockade in urothelial cancer. Study-wide background: Prior chemotherapy in patients spanned 0 to 3 regimens.

Described time point: pretreatment peripheral blood. Patients' cancers were locally advanced or metastatic urothelial carcinomas. The CDR3 consists of 16 residues. Germline values: CDR1 MGHRA, CDR2 YSYEKL. V dropped 1 base and J dropped 1 base, with 10 bases sitting between them. PCRs each included synthetic TCR analog templates spiked in. Libraries were prepared by immunoSEQ multiplex PCR; TCRdb keeps only in-frame clonotypes and omits some of them. The sample includes tens of thousands of clones, around 79% of them seen just once. The rearrangement joins TRBV4-1 to TRBJ2-2; D is unclear. The specimen was PBMCs, collected around atezolizumab (anti-PD-L1) treatment. This clonotype was obtained from a man aged 65 to 85 with urothelial cancer. The CDR3 loop is CASSQGVAENTGELFF. CDR3 DNA: TGCGCCAGCAGCCAAGGGGTCGCGGAGAACACCGGGGAGCTGTTTTTT.